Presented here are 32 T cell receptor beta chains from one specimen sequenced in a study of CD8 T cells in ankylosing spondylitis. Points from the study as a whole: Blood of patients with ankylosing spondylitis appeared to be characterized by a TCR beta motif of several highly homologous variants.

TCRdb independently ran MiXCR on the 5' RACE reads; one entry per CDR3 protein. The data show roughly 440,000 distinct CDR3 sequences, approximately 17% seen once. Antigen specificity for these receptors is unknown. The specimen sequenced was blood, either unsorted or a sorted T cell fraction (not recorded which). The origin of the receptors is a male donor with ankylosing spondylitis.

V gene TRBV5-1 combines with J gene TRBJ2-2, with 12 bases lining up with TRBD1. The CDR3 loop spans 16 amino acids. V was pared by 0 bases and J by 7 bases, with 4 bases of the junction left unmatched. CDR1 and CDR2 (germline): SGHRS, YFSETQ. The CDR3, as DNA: TGCGCCAGCAGCTTGGTGGGACAGGGGGCCGTCGGGGAGCTGTTTTTT. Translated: CASSLVGQGAVGELFF. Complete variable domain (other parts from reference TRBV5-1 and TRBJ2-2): KAGVTQTPRYLIKTRGQQVTLSCSPISGHRSVSWYQQTPGQGLQFLFEYFSETQRNKGNFPGRFSGRQFSNSRSEMNVSTLELGDSALYLCASSLVGQGAVGELFFGEGSRLTVL.

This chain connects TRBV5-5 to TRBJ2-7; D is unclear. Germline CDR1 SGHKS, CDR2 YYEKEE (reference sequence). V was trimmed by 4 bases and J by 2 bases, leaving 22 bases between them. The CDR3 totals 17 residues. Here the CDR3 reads CASSLPLGPKLTYEQYF. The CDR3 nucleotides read TGTGCCAGCAGCCTCCCCCTCGGCCCTAAATTAACCTACGAGCAGTACTTC.

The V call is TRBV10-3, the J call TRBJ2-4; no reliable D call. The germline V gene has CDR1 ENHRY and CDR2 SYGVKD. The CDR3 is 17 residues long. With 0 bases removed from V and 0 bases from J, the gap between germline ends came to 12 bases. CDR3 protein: CAISESGHSLAKNIQYF. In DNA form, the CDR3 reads TGTGCCATCAGTGAGTCTGGGCATTCACTAGCCAAAAACATTCAGTACTTC.

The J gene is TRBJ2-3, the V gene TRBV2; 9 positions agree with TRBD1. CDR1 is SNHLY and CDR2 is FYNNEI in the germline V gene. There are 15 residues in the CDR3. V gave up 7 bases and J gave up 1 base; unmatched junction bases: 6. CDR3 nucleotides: TGTGCCAGCACTCGGGACAGGGCGGGCACAGATACGCAGTATTTT. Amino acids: CASTRDRAGTDTQYF.

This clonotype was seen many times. CDR3 amino acids: CASSYTGTGRETQYF. CDR3 in DNA: TGTGCCAGCAGTTACACCGGAACCGGTCGGGAGACCCAGTACTTC. The genes are TRBV6-2 or TRBV6-3 and TRBJ2-5; the D is unclear. The CDR3 has 15 amino acids. With 2 bases removed from V and 5 bases from J, the gap between germline ends came to 15 bases. Germline CDR1 MNHEY, CDR2 SVGEGT.

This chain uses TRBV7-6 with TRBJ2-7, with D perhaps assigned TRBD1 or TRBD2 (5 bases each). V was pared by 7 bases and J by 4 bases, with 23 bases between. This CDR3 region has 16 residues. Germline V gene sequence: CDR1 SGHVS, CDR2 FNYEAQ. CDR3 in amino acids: CASNTRAFPTGYEQYF. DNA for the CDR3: TGTGCCAGCAACACTAGGGCCTTTCCAACAGGTTACGAGCAGTACTTC.

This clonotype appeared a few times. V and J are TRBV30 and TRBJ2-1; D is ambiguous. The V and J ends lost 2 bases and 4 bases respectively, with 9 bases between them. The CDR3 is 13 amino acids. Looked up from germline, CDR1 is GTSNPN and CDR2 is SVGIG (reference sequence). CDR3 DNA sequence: TGTGCCTGGAGTAAGTCTAGTTACAATGAGCAGTTCTTC. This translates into CAWSKSSYNEQFF.

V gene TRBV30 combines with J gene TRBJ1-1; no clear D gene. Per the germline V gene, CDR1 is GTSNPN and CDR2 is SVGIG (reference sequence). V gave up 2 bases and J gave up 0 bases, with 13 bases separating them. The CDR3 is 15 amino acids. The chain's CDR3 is CAWSRPGPVNTEAFF. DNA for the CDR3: TGTGCCTGGAGTCGACCCGGGCCCGTGAACACTGAAGCTTTCTTT.

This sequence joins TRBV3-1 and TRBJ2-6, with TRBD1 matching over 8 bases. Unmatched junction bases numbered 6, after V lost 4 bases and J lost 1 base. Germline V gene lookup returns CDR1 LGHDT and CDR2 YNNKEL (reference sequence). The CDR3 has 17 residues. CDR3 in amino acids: CASSLGTGQSGANVLTF. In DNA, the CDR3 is TGTGCCAGCAGCCTTGGGACAGGACAATCTGGGGCCAACGTCCTGACTTTC.

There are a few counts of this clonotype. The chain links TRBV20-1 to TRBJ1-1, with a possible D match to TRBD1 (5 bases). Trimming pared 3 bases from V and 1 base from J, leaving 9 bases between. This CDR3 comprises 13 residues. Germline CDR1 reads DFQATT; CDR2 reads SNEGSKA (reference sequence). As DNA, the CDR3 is TGCAGTGCTAGCTACGGGGCGAACACTGAAGCTTTCTTT. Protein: CSASYGANTEAFF.

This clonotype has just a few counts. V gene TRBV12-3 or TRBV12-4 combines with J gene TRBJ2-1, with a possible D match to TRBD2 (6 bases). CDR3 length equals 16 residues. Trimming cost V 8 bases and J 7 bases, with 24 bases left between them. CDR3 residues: CASLARVGGRGNEQFF. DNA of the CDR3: TGTGCCAGCCTCGCTAGGGTAGGAGGGCGAGGGAATGAGCAGTTCTTC.

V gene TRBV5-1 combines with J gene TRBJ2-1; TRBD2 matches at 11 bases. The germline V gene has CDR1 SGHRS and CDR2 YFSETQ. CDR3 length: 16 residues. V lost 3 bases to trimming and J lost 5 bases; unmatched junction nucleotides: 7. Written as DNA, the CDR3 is TGCGCCAGCAGCTGGGATAGCGGGGGGGTAAACAATGAGCAGTTCTTC. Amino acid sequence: CASSWDSGGVNNEQFF.

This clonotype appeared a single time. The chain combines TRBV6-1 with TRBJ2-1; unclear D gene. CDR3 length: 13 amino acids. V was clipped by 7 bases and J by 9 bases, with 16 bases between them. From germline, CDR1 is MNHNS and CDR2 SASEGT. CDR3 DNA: TGTGCCAGCACTCGCGATCAGGAGTTTGAGCAGTTCTTC. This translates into CASTRDQEFEQFF.

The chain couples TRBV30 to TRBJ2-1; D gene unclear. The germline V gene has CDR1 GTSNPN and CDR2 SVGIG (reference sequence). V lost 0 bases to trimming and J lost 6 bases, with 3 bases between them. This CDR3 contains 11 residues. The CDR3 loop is CAWSVLNEQFF. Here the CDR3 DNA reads TGTGCCTGGAGTGTACTCAATGAGCAGTTCTTC. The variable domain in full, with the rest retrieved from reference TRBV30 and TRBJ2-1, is SQTIHQWPATLVQPVGSPLSLECTVEGTSNPNLYWYRQAAGRGLQLLFYSVGIGQISSEVPQNLSASRPQDRQFILSSKKLLLSDSGFYLCAWSVLNEQFFGPGTRLTVL.

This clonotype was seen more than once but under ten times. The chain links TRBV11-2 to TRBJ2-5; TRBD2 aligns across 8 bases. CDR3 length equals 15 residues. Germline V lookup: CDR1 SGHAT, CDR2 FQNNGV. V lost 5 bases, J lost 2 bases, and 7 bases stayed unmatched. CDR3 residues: CASSDRTSRQETQYF. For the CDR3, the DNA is TGTGCCAGCAGCGATCGGACTAGCAGACAAGAGACCCAGTACTTC. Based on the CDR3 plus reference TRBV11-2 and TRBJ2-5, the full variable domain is EAGVAQSPRYKIIEKRQSVAFWCNPISGHATLYWYQQILGQGPKLLIQFQNNGVVDDSQLPKDRFSAERLKGVDSTLKIQPAKLEDSAVYLCASSDRTSRQETQYFGPGTRLLVL.

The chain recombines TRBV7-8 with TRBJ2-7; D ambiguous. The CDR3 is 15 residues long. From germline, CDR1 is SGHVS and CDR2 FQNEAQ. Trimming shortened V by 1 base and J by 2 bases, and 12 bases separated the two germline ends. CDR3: CASSLGGLRTYEQYF. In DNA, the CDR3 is TGTGCCAGCAGCTTAGGTGGCCTTCGGACCTACGAGCAGTACTTC.

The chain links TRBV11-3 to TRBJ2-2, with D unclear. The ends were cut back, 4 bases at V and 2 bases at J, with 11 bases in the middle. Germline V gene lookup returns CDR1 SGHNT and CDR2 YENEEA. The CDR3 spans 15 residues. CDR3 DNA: TGTGCCAGCAGCTCGGTCGGAAGCAACACCGGGGAGCTGTTTTTT. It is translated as CASSSVGSNTGELFF.

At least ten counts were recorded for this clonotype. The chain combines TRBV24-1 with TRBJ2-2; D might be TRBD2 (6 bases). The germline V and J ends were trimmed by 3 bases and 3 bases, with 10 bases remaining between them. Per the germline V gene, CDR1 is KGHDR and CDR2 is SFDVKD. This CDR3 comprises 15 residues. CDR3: CATSDHGTYTGELFF. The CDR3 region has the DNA TGTGCCACCAGTGATCATGGGACTTACACCGGGGAGCTGTTTTTT.

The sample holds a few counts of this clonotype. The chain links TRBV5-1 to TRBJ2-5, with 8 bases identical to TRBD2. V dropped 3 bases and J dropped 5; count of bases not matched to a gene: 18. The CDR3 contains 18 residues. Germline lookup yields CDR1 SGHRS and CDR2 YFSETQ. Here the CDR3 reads CASSSQPTLSGVGETQYF. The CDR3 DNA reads TGCGCCAGCAGCTCCCAACCGACCCTTAGCGGGGTGGGTGAGACCCAGTACTTC.

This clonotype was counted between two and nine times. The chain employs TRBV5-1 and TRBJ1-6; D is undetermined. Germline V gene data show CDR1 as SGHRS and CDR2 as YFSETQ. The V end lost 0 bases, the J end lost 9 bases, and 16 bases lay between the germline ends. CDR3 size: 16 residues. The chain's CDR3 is CASSLVAGEGSSPLHF. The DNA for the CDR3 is TGCGCCAGCAGCTTGGTAGCGGGTGAAGGGAGTTCACCCCTCCACTTT. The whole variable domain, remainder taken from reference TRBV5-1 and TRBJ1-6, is KAGVTQTPRYLIKTRGQQVTLSCSPISGHRSVSWYQQTPGQGLQFLFEYFSETQRNKGNFPGRFSGRQFSNSRSEMNVSTLELGDSALYLCASSLVAGEGSSPLHFGNGTRLTVT.

CDR3 DNA: TGTGCCAGCAGTTACTCGACCTTCGACAGCCCTAATTCACCCCTCCACTTT. Its translation: CASSYSTFDSPNSPLHF. V is TRBV6-5 and J is TRBJ1-6, with a possible D match to TRBD1 (5 bases). Trimming left V 0 bases short and J 6 bases short, with 15 bases between. Germline V lookup: CDR1 MNHEY, CDR2 SVGAGI. The CDR3 contains 17 residues.

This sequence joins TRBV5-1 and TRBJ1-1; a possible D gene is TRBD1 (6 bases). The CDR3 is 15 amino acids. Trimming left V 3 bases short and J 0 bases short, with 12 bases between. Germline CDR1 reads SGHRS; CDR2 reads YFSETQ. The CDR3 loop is CASSWGGALNTEAFF. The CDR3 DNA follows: TGCGCCAGCAGCTGGGGGGGGGCTTTGAACACTGAAGCTTTCTTT.

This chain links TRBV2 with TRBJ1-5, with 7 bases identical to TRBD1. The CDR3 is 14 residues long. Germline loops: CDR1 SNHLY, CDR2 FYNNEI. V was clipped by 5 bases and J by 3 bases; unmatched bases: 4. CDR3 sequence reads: CASSIGGLNQPQHF. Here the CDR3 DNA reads TGTGCCAGCAGTATAGGGGGCCTCAATCAGCCCCAGCATTTT. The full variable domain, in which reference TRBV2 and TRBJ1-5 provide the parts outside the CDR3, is EPEVTQTPSHQVTQMGQEVILRCVPISNHLYFYWYRQILGQKVEFLVSFYNNEISEKSEIFDDQFSVERPDGSNFTLKIRSTKLEDSAMYFCASSIGGLNQPQHFGDGTRLSIL.

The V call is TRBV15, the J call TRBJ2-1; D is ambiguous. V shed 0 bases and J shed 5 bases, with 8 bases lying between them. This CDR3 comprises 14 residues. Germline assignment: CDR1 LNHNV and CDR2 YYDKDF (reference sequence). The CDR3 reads CATSRDLTNNEQFF. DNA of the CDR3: TGTGCCACCAGCAGAGATCTGACCAACAATGAGCAGTTCTTC.

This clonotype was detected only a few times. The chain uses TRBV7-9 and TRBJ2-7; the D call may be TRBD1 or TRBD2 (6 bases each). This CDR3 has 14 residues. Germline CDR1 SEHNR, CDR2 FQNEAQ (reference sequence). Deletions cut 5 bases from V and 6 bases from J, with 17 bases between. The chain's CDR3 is CASSQAGTSGEQYF. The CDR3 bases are TGTGCCAGCAGCCAGGCGGGGACATCGGGCGAGCAGTACTTC.

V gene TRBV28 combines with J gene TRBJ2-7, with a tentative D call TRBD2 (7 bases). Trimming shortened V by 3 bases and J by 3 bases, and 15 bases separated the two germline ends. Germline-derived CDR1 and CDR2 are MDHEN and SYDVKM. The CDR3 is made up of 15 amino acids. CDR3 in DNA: TGTGCCAGCAGTTTTTCGGGGGGCAGCTACTACGAGCAGTACTTC. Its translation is CASSFSGGSYYEQYF.

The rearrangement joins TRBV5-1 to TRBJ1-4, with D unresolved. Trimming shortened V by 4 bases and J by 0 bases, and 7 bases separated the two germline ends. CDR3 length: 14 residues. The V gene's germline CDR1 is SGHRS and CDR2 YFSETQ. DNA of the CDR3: TGCGCCAGCAGCATTTATGCAACTAATGAAAAACTGTTTTTT. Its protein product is CASSIYATNEKLFF. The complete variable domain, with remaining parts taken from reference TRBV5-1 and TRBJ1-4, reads KAGVTQTPRYLIKTRGQQVTLSCSPISGHRSVSWYQQTPGQGLQFLFEYFSETQRNKGNFPGRFSGRQFSNSRSEMNVSTLELGDSALYLCASSIYATNEKLFFGSGTQLSVL.

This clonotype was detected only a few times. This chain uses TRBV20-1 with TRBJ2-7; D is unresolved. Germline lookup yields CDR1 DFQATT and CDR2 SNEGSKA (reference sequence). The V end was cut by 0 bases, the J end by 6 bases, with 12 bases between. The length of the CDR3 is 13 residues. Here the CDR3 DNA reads TGCAGTGCTAGAGAAACCCTAGACCGCGAGCAGTACTTC. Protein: CSARETLDREQYF.

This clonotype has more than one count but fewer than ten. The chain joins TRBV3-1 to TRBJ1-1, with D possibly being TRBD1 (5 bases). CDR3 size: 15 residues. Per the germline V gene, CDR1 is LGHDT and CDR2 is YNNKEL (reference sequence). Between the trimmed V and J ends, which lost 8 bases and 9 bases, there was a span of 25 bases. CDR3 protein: CASLHSSGLPNQAFF. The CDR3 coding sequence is TGTGCCAGCTTACACAGTTCAGGGTTACCAAATCAAGCTTTCTTT. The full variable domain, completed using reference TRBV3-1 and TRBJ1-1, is DTAVSQTPKYLVTQMGNDKSIKCEQNLGHDTMYWYKQDSKKFLKIMFSYNNKELIINETVPNRFSPKSPDKAHLNLHINSLELGDSAVYFCASLHSSGLPNQAFFGQGTRLTVV.

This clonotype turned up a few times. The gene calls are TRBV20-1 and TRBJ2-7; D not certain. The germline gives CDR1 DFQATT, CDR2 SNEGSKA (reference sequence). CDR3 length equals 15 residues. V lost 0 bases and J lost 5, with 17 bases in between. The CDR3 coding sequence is TGCAGTGCTAGAGACCCGACAAGTATGGGCCACGAGCAGTACTTC. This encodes CSARDPTSMGHEQYF.

CDR3 sequence: CASSLARGSTYYEQYF. CDR3 in DNA: TGTGCCAGCAGCTTAGCCCGGGGCTCCACTTACTACGAGCAGTACTTC. The chain carries TRBV7-9 and TRBJ2-7; D is perhaps TRBD1 or TRBD2 (5 bases each). The CDR3 contains 16 residues. Germline lookup yields CDR1 SEHNR and CDR2 FQNEAQ (reference sequence). V was trimmed by 0 bases and J by 3 bases, leaving 15 bases between them.

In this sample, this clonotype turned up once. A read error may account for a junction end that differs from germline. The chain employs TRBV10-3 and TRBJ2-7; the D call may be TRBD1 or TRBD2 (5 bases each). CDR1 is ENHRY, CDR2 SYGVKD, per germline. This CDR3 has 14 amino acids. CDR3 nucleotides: TGTGCCATCAGCAAAGGGGACCCCCCGTACGATCAGTACTTC. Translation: CAISKGDPPYDQYF.